This paragraph covers one T cell receptor beta chain sequence. This sample is drawn from a study of shared T cell receptors in the human thymus. The CDR3 covers 16 residues. Germline-derived CDR1 and CDR2 are MNHEY and SMNVEV (reference sequence). With V trimmed by 9 bases and J by 2 bases, 11 bases remained unmatched. The assay was immunoSEQ multiplex PCR, and TCRdb's table has in-frame clones only and misses some. The sample carries under 700,000 clones, around 82% recorded once. The same specimen was also included in a second study, on human thymus T cells. In that study: Resections were taken during corrective heart surgery, and the thymus tissue came from these.

V and J are TRBV27 and TRBJ1-5; TRBD1 matches 9 bases. This receptor was taken from a boy in the first two years of life with a congenital heart defect. Sequencing used thymocytes. The CDR3 loop is CARKIKGQGGNQPQHF. Written as DNA, the CDR3 is TGTGCCAGGAAGATAAAGGGACAGGGCGGCAATCAGCCCCAGCATTTT.